These T cell receptor beta chains were read from a single sample in a study of T cell responses to AZD1222 COVID-19 vaccine. Data came from immunoSEQ multiplex PCR; TCRdb stores just in-frame clones and leaves some out. Among 90,000 to 150,000 clones listed, around 90% were seen once. The material was peripheral blood, obtained on day 0 of AZD1222 vaccination. The receptor source for this set is an adult in good health. CDR3s include the opening cysteine and the closing phenylalanine or tryptophan. D genes are given only for firm matches. Rows give clone size only sometimes, using once, few, many, or a class for an expanded clone.

clone_size d_call j_call v_call cdr3_aa cdr3_nt
. . TRBJ1-1 TRBV2 CASRSDRWGRNTEAFF TGTGCCAGCAGATCCGACAGATGGGGGAGGAACACTGAAGCTTTCTTT
. TRBD2 TRBJ2-1 TRBV7-3 CASSSGLARYNEQFF TGTGCCAGCAGCTCGGGACTAGCGCGATACAATGAGCAGTTCTTC
. . TRBJ1-2 TRBV6-5 CASSYSSGTVYGYTF TGTGCCAGCAGTTACTCCTCCGGGACCGTGTATGGCTACACCTTC
. . TRBJ1-6 TRBV21-1 CASSKSEQGYSPLHF TGTGCCAGCAGCAAAAGTGAACAGGGGTATTCACCCCTCCACTTT
. . TRBJ2-1 TRBV2 CASSRAIAGYNEQFF TGTGCCAGCAGTAGGGCCATAGCAGGGTACAATGAGCAGTTCTTC
once TRBD1 TRBJ1-6 TRBV13 CASSPRDRVASPLHF TGTGCCAGCAGCCCCCGGGACAGGGTTGCCTCACCCCTCCACTTT
. . TRBJ1-2 TRBV10-3 CAISDRTLRTNYGYTF TGTGCCATCAGTGACAGGACACTCAGAACTAACTATGGCTACACCTTC
. TRBD1 TRBJ2-7 TRBV24-1 CATSDPGTATYEQYF TGTGCCACCAGTGATCCCGGGACAGCGACCTACGAGCAGTACTTC
. TRBD1 TRBJ1-2 TRBV28 CASSLRTGGLGLKGLDGYTF TGTGCCAGCAGCCTTCGGACAGGGGGCCTCGGCTTGAAAGGCCTTGATGGCTACACCTTC
few . TRBJ2-5 TRBV9 CASSAPGSLGTQYF TGTGCCAGCAGCGCGCCCGGGTCCCTCGGGACCCAGTACTTC
. TRBD1 TRBJ1-1 TRBV11-2 CASSFDRGNTEAFF TGTGCCAGCAGCTTCGACAGGGGGAACACTGAAGCTTTCTTT
. . TRBJ2-1 TRBV19 CASNAGTIDNEQFF TGTGCCAGTAACGCCGGGACAATCGACAATGAGCAGTTCTTC
. . TRBJ1-1 TRBV5-5 CASVASLVERGAFF TGTGCCAGCGTAGCTTCCCTAGTAGAAAGGGGAGCTTTCTTT
. . TRBJ1-1 TRBV5-6 CASSRLGQNTEAFF TGTGCCAGCAGCAGATTGGGACAGAACACTGAAGCTTTCTTT
. . TRBJ1-6 TRBV3-1/TRBV3-2 CASSQGLNSGGPNSPLHF TGTGCCAGCAGCCAAGGGCTCAATTCGGGGGGCCCTAATTCACCCCTCCACTTT
. TRBD1 TRBJ2-1 TRBV5-1 CASSTGQGRFF TGCGCCAGCAGCACCGGACAGGGTCGGTTCTTC
. . TRBJ1-1 TRBV23-1 CASSQPDRHTEAFF TGCGCCAGCAGTCAACCCGACAGGCACACTGAAGCTTTCTTT